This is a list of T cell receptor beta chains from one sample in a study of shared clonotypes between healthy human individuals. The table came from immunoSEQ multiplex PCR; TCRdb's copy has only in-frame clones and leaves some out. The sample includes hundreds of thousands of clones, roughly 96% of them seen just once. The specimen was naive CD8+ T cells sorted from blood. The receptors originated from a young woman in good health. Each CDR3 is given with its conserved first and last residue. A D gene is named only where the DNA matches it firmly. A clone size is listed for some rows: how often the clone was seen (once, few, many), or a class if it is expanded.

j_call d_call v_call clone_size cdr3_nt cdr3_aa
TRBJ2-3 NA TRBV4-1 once TGCGCCAGCAGCCAAACCAGTCTACGCACAGATACGCAGTATTTT CASSQTSLRTDTQYF
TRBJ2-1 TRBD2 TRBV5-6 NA TGTGCCAGCAGCTTTGGGACTAGCGGAACCTACAATGAGCAGTTCTTC CASSFGTSGTYNEQFF
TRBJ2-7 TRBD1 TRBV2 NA TGTGCCAGCAAGGGGGCCCTATCCTACGAGCAGTACTTC CASKGALSYEQYF
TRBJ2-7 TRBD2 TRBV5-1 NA TGCGCCAGCAGCTTGGCGGGAGGGACGTACGAGCAGTACTTC CASSLAGGTYEQYF
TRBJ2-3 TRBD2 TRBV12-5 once TGTGCTAGTGGTACCCTAGCGGGGGAGACTAGCACAGATACGCAGTATTTT CASGTLAGETSTDTQYF
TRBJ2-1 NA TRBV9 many TGTGCCAGCAGCGTAGCTTGGGGGCTCACGAATGAGCAGTTCTTC CASSVAWGLTNEQFF
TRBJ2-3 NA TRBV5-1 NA TGCGCCAGCAGCTTGGCCCCAGCTCTGCGCACAGATACGCAGTATTTT CASSLAPALRTDTQYF
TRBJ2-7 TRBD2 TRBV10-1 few TGCGCCAGCAGTGCTAGCGGGTCTTTGGGCGAGCAGTACTTC CASSASGSLGEQYF
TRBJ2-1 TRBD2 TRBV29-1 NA TGCAGCGTTGAAGATGGGTTGGGATCGAGGAGCGGGGATGAGCAGTTCTTC CSVEDGLGSRSGDEQFF
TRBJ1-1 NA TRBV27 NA TGTGCCAGCAGTGTTAGGGAGAGCACTGAAGCTTTCTTT CASSVRESTEAFF
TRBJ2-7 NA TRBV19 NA TGTGCCAGTAGTATAGGCCTGGGGGTGTACTACGAGCAGTACTTC CASSIGLGVYYEQYF
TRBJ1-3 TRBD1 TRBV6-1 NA TGTGCCAGCACCATCACAGGGGTTGGAAACACCATATATTTT CASTITGVGNTIYF
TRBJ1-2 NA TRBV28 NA TGTGCCAGCAGTTACGATTTAATGGGACACCAGGATGCCTACACCTTC CASSYDLMGHQDAYTF
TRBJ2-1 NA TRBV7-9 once TGTGCCAGCAGCCCCCCGACAGGGAGGAGGTTCAATGAGCAGTTCTTC CASSPPTGRRFNEQFF
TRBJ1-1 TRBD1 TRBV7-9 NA TGTGCCAGCAGCCTAGACAGGGGGGGTACTGAAGCTTTCTTT CASSLDRGGTEAFF
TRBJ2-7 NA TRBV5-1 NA TGCGCCAGCAGCTTGGAGGACTCTCTCATATCCTACGAGCAGTACTTC CASSLEDSLISYEQYF
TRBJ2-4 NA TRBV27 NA TGTGCCAGCAGCACCCCCGGGACAGCCAAAAACATTCAGTACTTC CASSTPGTAKNIQYF
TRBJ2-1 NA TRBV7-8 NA TGTGCCAGCAGCTCGGGGTTGAGATCGGGGGTTGCGTACAATGAGCAGTTCTTC CASSSGLRSGVAYNEQFF
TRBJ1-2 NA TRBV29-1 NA TGCAGCGTTGAAGATCGGCAGATTTATGGCTACACCTTC CSVEDRQIYGYTF
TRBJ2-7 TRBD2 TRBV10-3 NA TGTGCCATCAGTGAACCTACTAGCGGGAATTCCGAGCAGTACTTC CAISEPTSGNSEQYF
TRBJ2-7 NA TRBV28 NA TGTGCCAGCAGTTTTACAGGTACCGGCGACGAGCAGTACTTC CASSFTGTGDEQYF
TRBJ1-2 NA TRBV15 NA TGTGCCACCAGCAGAGATAGTGATCCTAGAAGCTACACCTTC CATSRDSDPRSYTF
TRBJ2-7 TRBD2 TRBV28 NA TGTGCCAGCAGTTTACTAGCGGGAGAGTACGAGCAGTACTTC CASSLLAGEYEQYF
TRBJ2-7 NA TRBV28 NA TGTGCCAGCAGCATTCCTGGGGCCCCCGGCGAGCAGTACTTC CASSIPGAPGEQYF
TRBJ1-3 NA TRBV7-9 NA TGTGCCAGCAGCTTAGCCCCGGGGGGGGTTGGAAACACCATATATTTT CASSLAPGGVGNTIYF
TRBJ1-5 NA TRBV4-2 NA TGTGCCAGCAGCCACAGGGGAAGCAATCAGCCCCAGCATTTT CASSHRGSNQPQHF
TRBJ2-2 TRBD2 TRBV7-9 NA TGTGCCAGCAGCTCGAAGCGGGATACCGGGGAGCTGTTTTTT CASSSKRDTGELFF
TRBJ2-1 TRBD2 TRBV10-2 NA TGCGCCAGCAGTGATATCTGGGGAGCCGAGCGGGAGGGTTTTAATGAGCAGTTCTTC CASSDIWGAEREGFNEQFF
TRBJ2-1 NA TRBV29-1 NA TGCAGCGTTGAAGATCCTGGGACCAATGAGCAGTTCTTC CSVEDPGTNEQFF
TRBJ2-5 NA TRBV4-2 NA TGTGCCAGCAGCCAGGAAACAGGCGTGGGGGAGACCCAGTACTTC CASSQETGVGETQYF
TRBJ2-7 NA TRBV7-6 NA TGTGCCAGCAGCCTCGGGACGGTCGAGCAGTACTTC CASSLGTVEQYF
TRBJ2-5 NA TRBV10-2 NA TGCGCCAGCAGTGGCGGACGAGGAAAAGAGACCCAGTACTTC CASSGGRGKETQYF
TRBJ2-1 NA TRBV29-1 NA TGCAGCGTTGTGGAGGGTAACGAGCAGTTCTTC CSVVEGNEQFF
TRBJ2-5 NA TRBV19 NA TGTGCCAGTAGCCCTCAGGGGGGGCGAGAGACCCAGTACTTC CASSPQGGRETQYF
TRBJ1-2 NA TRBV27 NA TGTGCCAGCAGTCCCCAGGGACCCGACTATGGCTACACCTTC CASSPQGPDYGYTF
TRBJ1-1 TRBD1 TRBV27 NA TGTGCCAGCAGTTCGGGACAGGGATTCACTGAAGCTTTCTTT CASSSGQGFTEAFF
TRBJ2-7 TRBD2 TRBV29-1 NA TGCAGCGTTTCCGCTAGCGGGAGATCATCCTACGAGCAGTACTTC CSVSASGRSSYEQYF
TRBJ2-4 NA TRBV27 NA TGTGCCAGCAGTCCCCGGGACCCAGGTAGACCAAAAAACATTCAGTACTTC CASSPRDPGRPKNIQYF
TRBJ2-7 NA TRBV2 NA TGTGCCAGCAGTGGGACAGCAGAAATCGAGCAGTACTTC CASSGTAEIEQYF
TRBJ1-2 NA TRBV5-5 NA TGTGCCAGCAGCCCGGACGGGAGAGCTAACTATGGCTACACCTTC CASSPDGRANYGYTF
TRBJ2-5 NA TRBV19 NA TGTGCCAGTAGTGGGGAGACAGGTCAAGAGACCCAGTACTTC CASSGETGQETQYF
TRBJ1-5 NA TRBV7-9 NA TGTGCCAGCAGCTCCGCCATGGCAGGCAATCAGCCCCAGCATTTT CASSSAMAGNQPQHF
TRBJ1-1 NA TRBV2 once TGTGCCAGCAGTTTTGGGGTTACCCCGAACACTGAAGCTTTCTTT CASSFGVTPNTEAFF